Listed here are 13 T cell receptor beta chains from one sample, sequenced in a study of T cell responses to AZD1222 COVID-19 vaccine (TCRdb year 2021). Libraries were prepared through the immunoSEQ multiplex PCR assay. TCRdb took over this immuneACCESS table, retaining in-frame rearrangements with V and J assigned. Such tables are incomplete; in checked studies, under half of the missing clones stem from an unresolved V gene, and the remainder is unexplained. A total of about 150,000 clones appear in this sample, roughly nine tenths of them only once. The ten largest clones represent more than 5.5% of the sample. Explained via the paper, the time point label denotes: baseline before first vaccination. What this sample's treatment or condition label stands for: meningococcal conjugate vaccine given as trial control. The sequenced sample was peripheral blood, obtained on day 0 of MenACWY control vaccination. These receptors all come from an adult in good health.

This clone appeared a single time. A read error may account for a junction end that differs from germline. The chain has TRBV4-2 and TRBJ2-5, with TRBD2 matching over 10 bases. Looked up from germline, CDR1 is LGHNA and CDR2 is YNFKEQ. The CDR3 length is 16 residues. The CDR3 sequence is CASSQGLAGDQETQYF. CDR3 DNA sequence: TGTGCCAGCAGCCAAGGACTAGCGGGTGACCAGGAGACCCAGTACTTC.

J is TRBJ1-2 and V is TRBV10-3; D is uncertain. Germline V CDR1 and CDR2: ENHRY, SYGVKD. V was pared by 0 bases and J by 8 bases, with 16 bases between. The CDR3 is made up of 15 amino acids. The CDR3 DNA follows: TGTGCCATCAGTGAGTCATCTAATTCGGGTCGCGGCTACACCTTC. This gives the protein CAISESSNSGRGYTF.

The rearrangement joins TRBV7-2 to TRBJ1-2, with D tentatively TRBD1 (5 bases). Looked up from germline, CDR1 is SGHTA and CDR2 is FQGNSA. The CDR3 consists of 13 residues. V shed 5 bases and J shed 10 bases, with 17 bases lying between them. CDR3 loop: CASSTLSRDLYTF. DNA of the CDR3: TGTGCCAGCAGCACCCTATCCCGGGACCTCTACACCTTC.

The rearrangement uses TRBV6-5 and TRBJ1-3; D is unclear. This CDR3 contains 13 residues. V lost 2 bases to trimming and J lost 6 bases, with 8 bases between them. Germline V gene lookup returns CDR1 MNHEY and CDR2 SVGAGI. In nucleotides, the CDR3 is TGTGCCAGCAGTTACCGGACTCAAAACACCATATATTTT. Translation: CASSYRTQNTIYF.

The chain is built from TRBV4-2 and TRBJ2-1; 8 bases agree with TRBD2. The germline V gene encodes CDR1 LGHNA and CDR2 YNFKEQ. Losses at the gene ends were 5 bases for V and 6 bases for J; bases not matched to a gene: 15. The CDR3 consists of 17 residues. The CDR3: CASSKSTGLGALNEQFF. Here the CDR3 DNA reads TGTGCCAGCAGCAAGTCGACGGGACTAGGGGCCCTCAATGAGCAGTTCTTC.

V is TRBV19 and J is TRBJ1-1, with D perhaps TRBD1 (6 bases). Deletions cut 1 base from V and 4 bases from J, with 13 bases between. The CDR3 totals 15 residues. Germline CDR1 LNHDA, CDR2 SQIVND (reference sequence). The CDR3 DNA sequence: TGTGCCAGTAGTATAGGTGGGGTCAGGGGCACTGAAGCTTTCTTT. Amino acids: CASSIGGVRGTEAFF. The full variable domain, completed using reference TRBV19 and TRBJ1-1, is DGGITQSPKYLFRKEGQNVTLSCEQNLNHDAMYWYRQDPGQGLRLIYYSQIVNDFQKGDIAEGYSVSREKKESFPLTVTSAQKNPTAFYLCASSIGGVRGTEAFFGQGTRLTVV.

The gene calls are TRBV7-2 and TRBJ2-5, with D hard to call. The CDR3 is made up of 14 amino acids. Germline values: CDR1 SGHTA, CDR2 FQGNSA. With 0 bases removed from V and 5 bases from J, the gap between germline ends came to 10 bases. The CDR3 DNA reads as TGTGCCAGCAGCTTAGCGCTGGCAAGGGAGACCCAGTACTTC. Translating it yields CASSLALARETQYF.

This clone showed up just a few times. V gene TRBV11-2 combines with J gene TRBJ2-3; tentatively, D is TRBD1 (6 bases). Germline CDR1 is SGHAT and CDR2 is FQNNGV. The CDR3 totals 15 residues. CDR3 coding DNA: TGTGCGACAAAGCGCCAGCCAGGGGGCACAGATACGCAGTATTTT. It codes for CATKRQPGGTDTQYF.

The rearrangement joins TRBV6-2 or TRBV6-3 to TRBJ2-1, with 7 nucleotides matching TRBD2. The V and J ends lost 3 bases and 2 bases, in that order; junction bases with no gene match: 4. CDR3 length: 15 residues. Germline V gives CDR1 MNHEY, CDR2 SVGEGT. CDR3 DNA: TGTGCCAGCAGTTATGAGGCGGGAGCCTACAATGAGCAGTTCTTC. Its translation is CASSYEAGAYNEQFF.

This sequence joins TRBV12-3 or TRBV12-4 and TRBJ1-3; D is uncertain. The CDR3 loop spans 12 amino acids. Trimming took off 5 bases at V and 4 bases at J, with 6 bases between the two ends. This CDR3 reads CASSRSGNTIYF. The CDR3 nucleotides read TGTGCCAGCAGTAGGTCCGGAAACACCATATATTTT.

This clone occurred a few times. The V call is TRBV9, the J call TRBJ1-2; 8 bases match TRBD1. V trimming: 4 bases; J trimming: 8 bases; junction bases outside the gene matches: 4. The CDR3 has 12 amino acids. The germline CDR1 and CDR2 sequences are SGDLS and YYNGEE. The CDR3 DNA is TGTGCCAGCAGCTCGGACAGGGAAGGCTACACCTTC. Its translation: CASSSDREGYTF.

V and J are TRBV12-3 or TRBV12-4 and TRBJ2-3; no reliable D call. The CDR3 has 12 amino acids. The germline V and J ends were trimmed by 2 bases and 7 bases, with 7 bases remaining between them. The CDR3: CASSLIVYTQYF. The CDR3 coding sequence is TGTGCCAGCAGTTTAATCGTTTATACGCAGTATTTT.

The rearrangement links TRBV24-1 to TRBJ1-2; D is undetermined. The CDR3 is 12 residues long. The ends were cut back, 4 bases at V and 4 bases at J, with 6 bases in the middle. Germline assignment: CDR1 KGHDR and CDR2 SFDVKD. CDR3 amino acids: CATSDKSYGYTF. The CDR3 bases are TGTGCCACCAGTGACAAGTCCTATGGCTACACCTTC.